These 20 T cell receptor beta chains share one sample of origin, sequenced in a study of T cells in Graves' hyperthyroidism and ophthalmopathy. Amplification of TCR beta CDR3 regions was performed using RNA transcripts as template. A set of HTBI primers served as the primers for a first-round RT-PCR of the TCR CDR3. TCRdb reprocessed the multiplex PCR reads with MiXCR, giving one entry per CDR3 protein. The sample includes nearly 600,000 distinct CDR3 sequences, approximately 13% of them seen just once. The sample was blood. The receptors derive from a woman aged 25 to 45 with Graves' hyperthyroidism that later progressed to Graves' ophthalmopathy.

V and J are TRBV24-1 and TRBJ2-1; 9 bases line up with TRBD2. This CDR3 is built from 15 residues. V gave up 6 bases and J gave up 5 bases; unmatched junction bases: 7. From germline, CDR1 is KGHDR and CDR2 SFDVKD. CDR3 protein: CATSTLAGDDNEQFF. DNA of the CDR3: TGTGCCACCAGTACATTAGCGGGAGATGACAATGAGCAGTTCTTC.

A few counts support this clonotype. The V and J genes are TRBV6-2 or TRBV6-3 and TRBJ2-4, with D possibly being TRBD1 or TRBD2 (5 bases each). Trimming cost V 3 bases and J 6 bases, with 18 bases left between them. CDR3 length: 16 residues. The germline V gene encodes CDR1 MNHEY and CDR2 SVGEGT. The CDR3 bases are TGTGCCAGCAGTTATGGAACTTCCCGGGGCGGAAACATTCAGTACTTC. It specifies CASSYGTSRGGNIQYF.

The sample holds many counts of this clonotype. The chain uses TRBV11-2 and TRBJ1-6; unclear D gene. The CDR3 loop spans 11 amino acids. Germline CDR1 SGHAT, CDR2 FQNNGV. The ends were cut back, 5 bases at V and 7 bases at J, with 3 bases in the middle. DNA for the CDR3: TGTGCCAGCAGCGGGAATTCACCCCTCCACTTT. Amino acids: CASSGNSPLHF. Combining the CDR3 with reference TRBV11-2 and TRBJ1-6 gives the whole variable domain EAGVAQSPRYKIIEKRQSVAFWCNPISGHATLYWYQQILGQGPKLLIQFQNNGVVDDSQLPKDRFSAERLKGVDSTLKIQPAKLEDSAVYLCASSGNSPLHFGNGTRLTVT.

This clonotype was seen ten or more times. The chain uses TRBV28 and TRBJ1-1, with D perhaps TRBD1 (6 bases). There are 14 residues in the CDR3. Germline V gene lookup returns CDR1 MDHEN and CDR2 SYDVKM. V shed 5 bases and J shed 4 bases, with 14 bases lying between them. The CDR3 DNA follows: TGTGCCAGCAGTCCGGCGGGGGGGCTCACTGAAGCTTTCTTT. This codes for CASSPAGGLTEAFF. The complete variable domain, with remaining parts taken from reference TRBV28 and TRBJ1-1, reads DVKVTQSSRYLVKRTGEKVFLECVQDMDHENMFWYRQDPGLGLRLIYFSYDVKMKEKGDIPEGYSVSREKKERFSLILESASTNQTSMYLCASSPAGGLTEAFFGQGTRLTVV.

Ten or more counts support this clonotype. V gene TRBV11-3 combines with J gene TRBJ2-3; the match to TRBD2 covers 8 bases. J lost 4 bases, V lost 4 bases, and 4 bases had no gene match. Germline assignment: CDR1 SGHNT and CDR2 YENEEA. This CDR3 is built from 14 residues. CDR3 in amino acids: CASSSTSGPDTQYF. The DNA of the CDR3 is TGTGCCAGCAGCTCAACTAGCGGACCAGATACGCAGTATTTT.

In its sample, this clonotype was seen many times. J is TRBJ1-1 and V is TRBV28; D is ambiguous. CDR1 and CDR2 from the germline V gene are MDHEN and SYDVKM. There are 13 residues in the CDR3. Between the trimmed V and J ends, which lost 5 bases and 1 base, there was a span of 8 bases. The CDR3 nucleotides read TGTGCCAGCAGTCTTCCAAAGAACACTGAAGCTTTCTTT. It translates to CASSLPKNTEAFF. Variable domain in full (rest from reference TRBV28 and TRBJ1-1): DVKVTQSSRYLVKRTGEKVFLECVQDMDHENMFWYRQDPGLGLRLIYFSYDVKMKEKGDIPEGYSVSREKKERFSLILESASTNQTSMYLCASSLPKNTEAFFGQGTRLTVV.

This chain connects TRBV4-2 to TRBJ2-7; 7 bases line up with TRBD2. Germline CDR1 and CDR2: LGHNA and YNFKEQ. This CDR3 is 15 amino acids long. The trim removed 0 bases at V and 4 bases at J, leaving 6 bases unmatched. CDR3 DNA sequence: TGTGCCAGCAGCCAAGATCAAGGACTAGTATACGAGCAGTACTTC. Translation gives CASSQDQGLVYEQYF.

A note on this clonotype: With a much larger clone just one base away, this may be a read error. This sequence joins TRBV28 and TRBJ1-5; D is unclear. Germline V gene data show CDR1 as MDHEN and CDR2 as SYDVKM. The CDR3 is made up of 14 amino acids. The CDR3 sequence is CDSSLGELNRPQHF. For the CDR3, the DNA is TGTGACAGCAGTTTAGGTGAGCTAAATCGGCCCCAGCATTTT.

There are many counts of this clonotype. The V call is TRBV11-2, the J call TRBJ2-7, with D unresolved. V dropped 1 base and J dropped 2 bases, with 9 bases sitting between them. The CDR3 covers 14 residues. The germline gives CDR1 SGHAT, CDR2 FQNNGV. The CDR3 reads CASSLGQATYEQYF. Here the CDR3 DNA reads TGTGCCAGCAGCTTAGGTCAGGCAACCTACGAGCAGTACTTC. Full variable domain (remainder filled in from reference TRBV11-2 and TRBJ2-7): EAGVAQSPRYKIIEKRQSVAFWCNPISGHATLYWYQQILGQGPKLLIQFQNNGVVDDSQLPKDRFSAERLKGVDSTLKIQPAKLEDSAVYLCASSLGQATYEQYFGPGTRLTVT.

The table lists this clonotype with many counts. The chain has TRBV12-3 or TRBV12-4 and TRBJ2-2; 8 nucleotides match TRBD2. The CDR3 totals 16 residues. V trimming: 3 bases; J trimming: 4 bases; junction bases outside the gene matches: 7. Written as DNA, the CDR3 is TGTGCCAGCAGTTTTATTAGCGGGGAGAGCACCGGGGAGCTGTTTTTT. This encodes CASSFISGESTGELFF.

This clonotype was seen repeatedly, ten times or more. This rearrangement joins TRBV28 to TRBJ2-7, with D possibly TRBD1 on 6 matching bases. Germline lookup yields CDR1 MDHEN and CDR2 SYDVKM. The CDR3 spans 14 residues. V lost 3 bases and J 3 bases, leaving 12 bases between the germline ends. The CDR3 DNA reads as TGTGCCAGCAGTTTTGCAGGGGCAGGCTACGAGCAGTACTTC. It codes for CASSFAGAGYEQYF.

This chain connects TRBV20-1 to TRBJ2-5, with 7 positions matching TRBD2. The germline CDR1 and CDR2 sequences are DFQATT and SNEGSKA (reference sequence). The J segment lost 5 bases and the V segment lost 2 bases, leaving 8 bases of the junction unmatched. This CDR3 is built from 14 residues. Here the CDR3 DNA reads TGCAGTGCTAGAACGGGAGGCCCGGGGGAGACCCAGTACTTC. It specifies CSARTGGPGETQYF.

This clonotype was seen repeatedly, ten times or more. The CDR3, as DNA: TGTGCCAGTAGTACATCGACAGGGTCACCCTACAATGAGCAGTTCTTC. This translates into CASSTSTGSPYNEQFF. The chain employs TRBV19 and TRBJ2-1, with 7 positions matching TRBD1. The germline CDR1 and CDR2 sequences are LNHDA and SQIVND (reference sequence). This CDR3 is 16 amino acids long. After removal of 4 bases from V and 2 bases from J, the junction contained 8 bases not matched to a gene.

This clonotype was recorded many times. DNA of the CDR3: TGTGCCAGCAAAGTCTCATACAGCACAGATACGCAGTATTTT. It translates to CASKVSYSTDTQYF. This chain uses TRBV28 with TRBJ2-3; D gene ambiguous. This CDR3 contains 14 residues. The V and J ends lost 7 bases and 0 bases respectively, with 11 bases between them. Germline values: CDR1 MDHEN, CDR2 SYDVKM.

The V call is TRBV12-3 or TRBV12-4, the J call TRBJ2-7, with 8 nucleotides matching TRBD2. This CDR3 has 14 residues. V trimming: 8 bases; J trimming: 4 bases; junction bases outside the gene matches: 10. The CDR3 is CASSVGSGKYEQYF. The CDR3 DNA follows: TGTGCCAGCTCGGTTGGTAGCGGGAAGTACGAGCAGTACTTC.

This clonotype was counted many times. The chain links TRBV9 to TRBJ1-6; 7 positions match TRBD1. The CDR3 is made up of 16 amino acids. CDR1 is SGDLS and CDR2 is YYNGEE in the germline V gene. Trimming removed 3 bases from V and 8 bases from J; junction bases left unmatched: 11. The CDR3 nucleotides read TGTGCCAGCAGCGCAGGACCGACAGGGAAGGATTCACCCCTCCACTTT. Amino acid sequence: CASSAGPTGKDSPLHF. Full variable domain (missing parts from reference TRBV9 and TRBJ1-6): DSGVTQTPKHLITATGQRVTLRCSPRSGDLSVYWYQQSLDQGLQFLIQYYNGEERAKGNILERFSAQQFPDLHSELNLSSLELGDSALYFCASSAGPTGKDSPLHFGNGTRLTVT.

This clonotype has at least ten counts. The chain employs TRBV9 and TRBJ2-2, with no clear D. In germline, CDR1 is SGDLS, CDR2 YYNGEE. Trimming cost V 0 bases and J 3 bases, with 9 bases left between them. This CDR3 spans 15 amino acids. The CDR3 sequence is CASSVGRYHTGELFF. DNA of the CDR3: TGTGCCAGCAGCGTAGGGCGATACCACACCGGGGAGCTGTTTTTT.

This clonotype was observed many times. The chain joins TRBV28 to TRBJ2-7, with a tentative D call TRBD2 (6 bases). Germline CDR1 MDHEN, CDR2 SYDVKM. V was pared by 1 base and J by 4 bases, with 17 bases between. The CDR3 sequence is 16 residues long. The CDR3 nucleotides read TGTGCCAGCAGTTTATTGATTGGGGGGAGTCGGTACGAGCAGTACTTC. Its protein product is CASSLLIGGSRYEQYF.

The V call is TRBV19, the J call TRBJ2-7; D possibly corresponds to TRBD1 (6 bases). This CDR3 spans 13 amino acids. Germline loops: CDR1 LNHDA, CDR2 SQIVND (reference sequence). Deletions cut 4 bases from V and 6 bases from J, with 13 bases between. The CDR3 DNA follows: TGTGCCAGTAGTAAAGGGGGTGGGCTCGAGCAGTACTTC. This encodes CASSKGGGLEQYF.

The chain uses TRBV5-1 and TRBJ1-4; possibly TRBD1 for D (6 bases). CDR1 SGHRS and CDR2 YFSETQ come from the germline V gene. V dropped 4 bases and J dropped 8 bases, with 18 bases sitting between them. CDR3 length: 15 residues. CDR3 residues: CASSPTPGAGEKLFF. As DNA, the CDR3 is TGCGCCAGCAGCCCAACGCCAGGGGCGGGCGAAAAACTGTTTTTT.